This record concerns one T cell receptor (beta chain) sequence. This table comes from immunoSEQ multiplex PCR, and its TCRdb copy is limited to in-frame clones, with some not included. There are about 67,000 clones in the sample; around nine tenths occur only once, and 15% to 20% lies in the top ten. This CDR3 contains 16 residues. The V segment lost 3 bases and the J segment 6 bases; nucleotides outside the gene matches: 10. CDR1 MDHEN and CDR2 SYDVKM come from the germline V gene. The sample is drawn from a study of blood T cell repertoires in COVID-19. The sample comprised peripheral blood. This chain connects TRBV28 to TRBJ2-1; 8 positions match TRBD2. This TCR derives from a woman of 80 years or more with acute or convalescent COVID-19. CDR3 sequence (DNA): TGTGCCAGCAGTTTTACGGGACTAGGGTCCCCCAATGAGCAGTTCTTC. Its protein is CASSFTGLGSPNEQFF.